These 6 T cell receptor beta chains originate from one sample sequenced in a study of cytomegalovirus exposure and HLA in healthy donors. PCR amplification relied on 60 Vbeta primers (plus 13 Jbeta primers). TCRdb keeps only in-frame clones here, not all; method: immunoSEQ multiplex PCR. The table has roughly 130,000 clones, around 72% seen once. Sequencing was carried out using PBMCs. Every receptor here comes from a human donor in good health.

The chain joins TRBV5-4 to TRBJ1-3, with TRBD1 identical over 9 bases. V shed 4 bases and J 7 bases; nucleotides not matched to a gene: 3. This CDR3 comprises 13 residues. Germline lookup yields CDR1 SGHNT and CDR2 YYREEE (reference sequence). CDR3 sequence: CASSLDRGNTIYF. CDR3 bases: TGTGCCAGCAGCCTGGACAGGGGTAACACCATATATTTT.

This rearrangement joins TRBV5-6 to TRBJ2-3, with 7 bases fitting TRBD1. Germline V gene data show CDR1 as SGHDT and CDR2 as YYEEEE. This CDR3 contains 15 residues. The V gene end was trimmed by 4 bases and the J gene end by 5 bases; junction bases not matched to a gene: 10. The chain's CDR3 is CASSPLKQGLDTQYF. In nucleotides, the CDR3 is TGTGCCAGCAGCCCACTAAAACAGGGGCTAGATACGCAGTATTTT.

A single count supports this clone. The V call is TRBV5-1, the J call TRBJ2-7; 9 nucleotides line up with TRBD1. The CDR3 consists of 13 residues. Germline CDR1 reads SGHRS; CDR2 reads YFSETQ. V was clipped by 5 bases and J by 2 bases; unmatched bases: 2. The CDR3, as DNA: TGCGCCAGCAGAGGGACAGGGACCTACGAGCAGTACTTC. Translated: CASRGTGTYEQYF.

The CDR3 spells CASRTGGFIQYF. DNA of the CDR3: TGTGCCAGCAGGACAGGGGGCTTCATTCAGTACTTC. The V and J genes are TRBV6-5 and TRBJ2-4; 10 bases match TRBD1. This CDR3 region has 12 residues. The V gene's germline CDR1 is MNHEY and CDR2 SVGAGI. With 6 bases clipped from V and 9 bases from J, the junction kept 2 bases outside the gene matches.

This clone came up a few times. The chain couples TRBV6-5 to TRBJ2-1, with 8 positions matching TRBD2. The CDR3 is 15 residues long. The ends lost 6 bases at V and 2 bases at J; junction bases unmatched: 6. Germline assignment: CDR1 MNHEY and CDR2 SVGAGI. The CDR3 DNA sequence: TGTGCCAGCAGCCCGCCTAGCGGGCCCTACAATGAGCAGTTCTTC. Translated, it gives CASSPPSGPYNEQFF.

This clone was detected only once. This chain's CDR3 is CASSQLNPGTGPPYF. The CDR3 nucleotides read TGTGCCAGCTCACAACTAAATCCCGGGACAGGGCCTCCATATTTT. J is TRBJ1-3 and V is TRBV18; 9 bases are shared with TRBD1. V lost 4 bases and J lost 15; bases outside the gene matches: 16. Germline V gene sequence: CDR1 KGHSH, CDR2 LQKENI. The CDR3 has 15 amino acids.